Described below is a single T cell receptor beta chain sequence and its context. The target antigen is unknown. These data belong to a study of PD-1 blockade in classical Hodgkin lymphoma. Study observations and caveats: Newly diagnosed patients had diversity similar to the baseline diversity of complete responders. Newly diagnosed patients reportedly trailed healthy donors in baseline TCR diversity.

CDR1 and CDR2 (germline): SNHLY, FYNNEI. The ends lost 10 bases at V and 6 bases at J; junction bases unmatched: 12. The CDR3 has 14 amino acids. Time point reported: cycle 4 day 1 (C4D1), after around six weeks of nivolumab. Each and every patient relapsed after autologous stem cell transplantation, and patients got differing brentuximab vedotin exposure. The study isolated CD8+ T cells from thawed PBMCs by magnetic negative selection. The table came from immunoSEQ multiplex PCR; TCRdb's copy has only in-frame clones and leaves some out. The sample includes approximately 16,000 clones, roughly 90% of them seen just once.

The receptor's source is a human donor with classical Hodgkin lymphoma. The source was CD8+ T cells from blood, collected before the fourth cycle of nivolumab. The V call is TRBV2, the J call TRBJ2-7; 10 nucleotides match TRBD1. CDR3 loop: CAIHPGTGELEQYF. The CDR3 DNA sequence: TGTGCCATACACCCGGGGACAGGGGAACTCGAGCAGTACTTC.